The 27 T cell receptor beta chains presented below share a single source sample, sequenced in a study of blood T cell repertoires in COVID-19. The data were produced by immunoSEQ multiplex PCR, yet TCRdb's version contains in-frame clones alone and is incomplete. The data contain approximately 250,000 clones, 75% to 90% of them singletons. What was sequenced was peripheral blood. The receptor source for this set is a woman between 70 and 85 years old with COVID-19, enrolled during active disease.

The chain joins TRBV5-5 to TRBJ1-2; 7 nucleotides line up with TRBD1. Germline CDR1 is SGHKS and CDR2 is YYEKEE (reference sequence). The trim removed 4 bases at V and 2 bases at J, leaving 8 bases unmatched. The CDR3 runs to 15 residues. The CDR3 reads CASSPSDRANYGYTF. CDR3 sequence (DNA): TGTGCCAGCAGCCCCTCCGACAGGGCCAACTATGGCTACACCTTC.

On this clone itself: No DNA is shown, since the ends of the CDR3 on it are uncertain; the CDR3 is the one TCRdb lists. This chain joins TRBV9 and TRBJ1-2. The CDR3 length equals 12 residues, ends included. CDR1 and CDR2 (germline): SGDLS, YYNGEE. CDR3 amino acids: CASSVVWGSGTF.

This sequence joins TRBV3-1 (or the pseudogene TRBV3-2) and TRBJ2-1; 14 bases align to TRBD2. Germline lookup yields CDR1 LGHDT and CDR2 YNNKEL (reference sequence). Trimming removed 0 bases from V and 7 bases from J; junction bases left unmatched: 8. The length of the CDR3 is 18 residues. DNA for the CDR3: TGTGCCAGCAGCCAAGACACCGGACTAGCGGGAGGAAAGAATGAGCAGTTCTTC. Residues: CASSQDTGLAGGKNEQFF.

The chain couples TRBV6-2 or TRBV6-3 to TRBJ1-6, with 7 bases matching TRBD1. CDR1 is MNHEY and CDR2 is SVGEGT in the germline V gene. This CDR3 is built from 15 residues. V lost 5 bases and J lost 9; bases outside the gene matches: 10. Here the CDR3 DNA reads TGTGCCAGCAGTAGTCGACAGGGTCGGATTTCACCCCTCCACTTT. Translated, it gives CASSSRQGRISPLHF.

This clone was recorded a few times. V gene TRBV4-1 combines with J gene TRBJ2-7, with 8 bases fitting TRBD2. With V trimmed by 2 bases and J by 4 bases, 7 bases remained unmatched. The CDR3 has 15 residues. Germline V gene lookup returns CDR1 MGHRA and CDR2 YSYEKL. CDR3 loop: CASSQRGLAEYEQYF. In DNA form, the CDR3 reads TGCGCCAGCAGCCAACGAGGACTAGCTGAGTACGAGCAGTACTTC.

The chain couples TRBV7-2 to TRBJ2-7, with 8 bases matching TRBD1. The CDR3 extends over 14 amino acids. V shed 3 bases and J 2 bases; nucleotides not matched to a gene: 3. Germline-derived CDR1 and CDR2 are SGHTA and FQGNSA. The CDR3 sequence: CASSLTGVAYEQYF. The CDR3 nucleotides are TGTGCCAGCAGCTTGACAGGGGTCGCCTACGAGCAGTACTTC.

V is TRBV19 and J is TRBJ1-2; 10 bases map to TRBD1. V dropped 10 bases and J dropped 3; count of bases not matched to a gene: 5. Germline CDR1 reads LNHDA; CDR2 reads SQIVND (reference sequence). The CDR3 covers 13 residues. CDR3 coding DNA: TGTGCCACCCCGGGACAGGGGCACTATGGCTACACCTTC. Its protein is CATPGQGHYGYTF.

V is TRBV10-1 and J is TRBJ1-5; D gene ambiguous. With 6 bases removed from V and 4 bases from J, the gap between germline ends came to 22 bases. The germline V gene encodes CDR1 WNHNN and CDR2 SYGVQD (reference sequence). The CDR3 spans 17 residues. CDR3 nucleotide sequence: TGCGCCAGCAGAGTACCCTCCCCTCCGGGATTTAATCAGCCCCAGCATTTT. Translated: CASRVPSPPGFNQPQHF.

The chain is built from TRBV5-6 and TRBJ1-2; D unclear. The germline V and J ends were trimmed by 2 bases and 9 bases, with 11 bases remaining between them. This CDR3 spans 12 amino acids. The V gene's germline CDR1 is SGHDT and CDR2 YYEEEE. The CDR3 nucleotides are TGTGCCAGCAGCTTTGGCATAAGTCGCTACACCTTC. It codes for CASSFGISRYTF.

The chain combines TRBV7-9 with TRBJ1-1, with a weak D call TRBD1 (6 bases). The CDR3 totals 13 residues. Trimming left V 3 bases short and J 11 bases short, with 16 bases between. Germline lookup yields CDR1 SEHNR and CDR2 FQNEAQ (reference sequence). Here the CDR3 reads CASSLVDGGAAFF. As DNA, the CDR3 is TGTGCCAGCAGCTTGGTTGATGGGGGGGCGGCTTTCTTT.

The CDR3 reads CASSPTGNQPQHF. The CDR3 bases are TGCGCCAGCAGCCCGACAGGGAATCAGCCCCAGCATTTT. J is TRBJ1-5 and V is TRBV5-1; 7 bases fit TRBD1. CDR3 length: 13 amino acids. Per germline, CDR1 SGHRS and CDR2 YFSETQ. With V trimmed by 4 bases and J by 4 bases, 2 bases remained unmatched.

The chain recombines TRBV30 with TRBJ2-7; D not resolved. The V gene lost 1 base and the J gene lost 4 bases, with 8 bases spanning the gap. The germline CDR1 and CDR2 sequences are GTSNPN and SVGIG (reference sequence). The CDR3 is 12 amino acids. The CDR3 region has the DNA TGTGCCTGGAGTGCGTCCGTTTACGAGCAGTACTTC. This sequence encodes CAWSASVYEQYF.

The chain combines TRBV24-1 with TRBJ1-5; 7 bases line up with TRBD1. Per the germline V gene, CDR1 is KGHDR and CDR2 is SFDVKD. This CDR3 is built from 15 residues. The J segment lost 4 bases and the V segment lost 3 bases, leaving 5 bases of the junction unmatched. The DNA for the CDR3 is TGTGCCACCAGTGATGCGGACAGGAAGAATCAGCCCCAGCATTTT. Its translation: CATSDADRKNQPQHF.

The chain carries TRBV19 and TRBJ2-7, with a tentative D call TRBD2 (5 bases). This CDR3 is built from 10 residues. Germline CDR1 and CDR2: LNHDA and SQIVND (reference sequence). V shed 9 bases and J shed 2 bases, with 5 bases lying between them. The CDR3 DNA is TGTGCCAGCGGGACCTACGAGCAGTACTTC. Amino acids: CASGTYEQYF.

J is TRBJ1-1 and V is TRBV6-5, with D perhaps matching TRBD1 (6 bases). CDR3 length equals 13 residues. Trimming pared 5 bases from V and 5 bases from J, leaving 12 bases between. Germline loops: CDR1 MNHEY, CDR2 SVGAGI. This chain's CDR3 is CASSRGARTEAFF. The DNA of the CDR3 is TGTGCCAGCAGTCGGGGGGCAAGGACTGAAGCTTTCTTT.

The V call is TRBV2, the J call TRBJ2-7; 7 bases fit TRBD2. Trimming cost V 7 bases and J 1 base; bases outside gene matches: 10. Looked up from germline, CDR1 is SNHLY and CDR2 is FYNNEI. This CDR3 has 15 residues. The CDR3 protein is CASTEGLAVSYEQYF. In DNA form, the CDR3 reads TGTGCCAGCACCGAGGGTCTAGCGGTATCCTACGAGCAGTACTTC.

The rearrangement uses TRBV29-1 and TRBJ2-7; 7 bases match TRBD1. The CDR3 is 12 residues long. CDR1 SQVTM and CDR2 ANQGSEA come from the germline V gene. The trim removed 3 bases at V and 2 bases at J, leaving 1 base unmatched. Written as DNA, the CDR3 is TGCAGCGTTGATACAGGGGCCTACGAGCAGTACTTC. It is translated as CSVDTGAYEQYF.

The chain joins TRBV5-5 to TRBJ1-1; D is perhaps TRBD1 (6 bases). From germline, CDR1 is SGHKS and CDR2 YYEKEE (reference sequence). V was trimmed by 3 bases and J by 0 bases, leaving 9 bases between them. The CDR3 has 14 residues. CDR3 in DNA: TGTGCCAGCAGCTCGACAGGACTGAACACTGAAGCTTTCTTT. As protein: CASSSTGLNTEAFF.

The V gene is TRBV2, the J gene TRBJ2-7; 8 bases agree with TRBD2. Germline CDR1 and CDR2: SNHLY and FYNNEI. The V segment lost 2 bases and the J segment 4 bases; nucleotides outside the gene matches: 7. The CDR3 has 15 residues. CDR3: CASSERSGSGYEQYF. For the CDR3, the DNA is TGTGCCAGCAGTGAAAGAAGCGGGAGTGGTTACGAGCAGTACTTC.

V is TRBV5-1 and J is TRBJ2-1; possibly TRBD2 for D (5 bases). This CDR3 spans 15 amino acids. Germline-derived CDR1 and CDR2 are SGHRS and YFSETQ. The V and J ends lost 3 bases and 7 bases respectively, with 17 bases between them. The CDR3 sequence is CASSYARGSQNEQFF. The CDR3 nucleotides are TGCGCCAGCAGCTACGCCCGGGGATCCCAAAATGAGCAGTTCTTC.

The chain has TRBV19 and TRBJ2-7, with 11 bases that match TRBD2. The V gene end was trimmed by 6 bases and the J gene end by 6 bases; junction bases not matched to a gene: 4. This CDR3 spans 13 amino acids. The germline CDR1 and CDR2 sequences are LNHDA and SQIVND (reference sequence). CDR3 protein: CASRLAGVGEQYF. CDR3 sequence (DNA): TGTGCCAGTAGACTAGCGGGAGTGGGCGAGCAGTACTTC.

The chain couples TRBV5-1 to TRBJ1-1; D remains unclear. Trimming shortened V by 5 bases and J by 3 bases, and 11 bases separated the two germline ends. This CDR3 contains 13 residues. Germline lookup yields CDR1 SGHRS and CDR2 YFSETQ. In DNA, the CDR3 is TGCGCCAGCAGTTATGTCACAGACACTGAAGCTTTCTTT. This gives the protein CASSYVTDTEAFF.

The gene calls are TRBV7-2 and TRBJ2-1, with TRBD2 identical over 7 bases. Germline values: CDR1 SGHTA, CDR2 FQGNSA. The CDR3 is made up of 15 amino acids. The J segment lost 4 bases and the V segment lost 5 bases, leaving 8 bases of the junction unmatched. CDR3 in amino acids: CASSPRTRSYNEQFF. The CDR3 DNA reads as TGTGCCAGCAGCCCAAGGACTAGATCGTACAATGAGCAGTTCTTC.

J is TRBJ2-7 and V is TRBV18; a weak D match, TRBD2 (6 bases). The germline CDR1 and CDR2 sequences are KGHSH and LQKENI. The length of the CDR3 is 14 residues. V gave up 3 bases and J gave up 0 bases, with 9 bases separating them. This CDR3 is CASSPLGGSYEQYF. DNA for the CDR3: TGTGCCAGCTCACCTTTGGGGGGCTCCTACGAGCAGTACTTC.

The gene calls are TRBV7-9 and TRBJ2-5; TRBD2 might be the D (6 bases). CDR1 and CDR2 from the germline V gene are SEHNR and FQNEAQ (reference sequence). V lost 1 base to trimming and J lost 7 bases, with 19 bases between them. The CDR3 loop spans 16 amino acids. The CDR3 nucleotides read TGTGCCAGCAGCTTAGAGGGATTGCGGGACCTCCGGACCCAGTACTTC. It translates to CASSLEGLRDLRTQYF.

The chain links TRBV18 to TRBJ2-2; D not resolved. V was trimmed by 4 bases and J by 4 bases, leaving 4 bases between them. Germline V gives CDR1 KGHSH, CDR2 LQKENI. This CDR3 is built from 12 residues. The CDR3 DNA follows: TGTGCCAGCTCACGGCCCACCGGGGAGCTGTTTTTT. Protein sequence: CASSRPTGELFF.

The V call is TRBV24-1, the J call TRBJ1-2; TRBD1 agrees at 8 bases. Germline values: CDR1 KGHDR, CDR2 SFDVKD. J lost 3 bases, V lost 9 bases, and 11 bases had no gene match. The CDR3 loop spans 15 amino acids. The CDR3 spells CATSGPGTGDYGYTF. The DNA of the CDR3 is TGTGCCACCTCCGGACCCGGGACAGGCGACTATGGCTACACCTTC.